This entry lists 6 T cell receptor beta chains sequenced from one sample in a study of graft-versus-host responses after intestinal transplantation. Generated by immunoSEQ multiplex PCR, the TCRdb table keeps only in-frame clones and is missing some. The sample carries approximately 13,000 clones, roughly 93% recorded once. The input for sequencing was PBMCs, taken around 1,000 days after intestinal transplantation. These receptors were taken from a human patient who received an intestinal transplant, so some T cells may come from the graft donor.

V is TRBV6-5 and J is TRBJ1-1, with 8 bases identical to TRBD1. Germline V lookup: CDR1 MNHEY, CDR2 SVGAGI. Unmatched junction bases numbered 2, after V lost 3 bases and J lost 8 bases. There are 12 residues in the CDR3. The DNA of the CDR3 is TGTGCCAGCAGTTATGGGGACAGGGAAGCTTTCTTT. It encodes CASSYGDREAFF.

The rearrangement joins TRBV12-5 to TRBJ1-1, with 7 bases identical to TRBD1. The J segment lost 11 bases and the V segment lost 5 bases, leaving 14 bases of the junction unmatched. CDR1 and CDR2 (germline): LGHNT, FRNRAP. This CDR3 spans 14 amino acids. The chain's CDR3 is CASGPPTGVIGAFF. CDR3 DNA sequence: TGTGCTAGTGGTCCCCCCACAGGGGTAATCGGGGCTTTCTTT. Combining the CDR3 with reference TRBV12-5 and TRBJ1-1 gives the whole variable domain DARVTQTPRHKVTEMGQEVTMRCQPILGHNTVFWYRQTMMQGLELLAYFRNRAPLDDSGMPKDRFSAEMPDATLATLKIQPSEPRDSAVYFCASGPPTGVIGAFFGQGTRLTVV.

The rearrangement uses TRBV6-5 and TRBJ2-7; TRBD2 agrees at 7 bases. From germline, CDR1 is MNHEY and CDR2 SVGAGI. There are 15 residues in the CDR3. Losses at the gene ends were 2 bases for V and 1 base for J; bases not matched to a gene: 5. The CDR3 DNA follows: TGTGCCAGCAGTTACGGGGGGGAGGGGTCCTACGAGCAGTACTTC. Its translation: CASSYGGEGSYEQYF.

The chain links TRBV25-1 to TRBJ1-2; D unresolved. Trimming took 6 bases from V and 7 from J, leaving 15 bases between them. The CDR3 consists of 13 residues. Germline CDR1 reads MGHDK; CDR2 reads SYGVNS. The CDR3 here is CASSSSWGFGYTF. CDR3 sequence (DNA): TGTGCCAGCAGCAGCTCGTGGGGTTTTGGCTACACCTTC.

Here the CDR3 reads CASTPRDLRYNEQFF. The CDR3 nucleotides read TGTGCCAGCACCCCGCGGGACCTGAGATACAATGAGCAGTTCTTC. The chain carries TRBV11-2 and TRBJ2-1; a possible D gene is TRBD2 (6 bases). Trimming took 7 bases from V and 4 from J, leaving 17 bases between them. CDR1 and CDR2 from the germline V gene are SGHAT and FQNNGV. The CDR3 is made up of 15 amino acids.

This clone was seen a handful of times. V and J are TRBV10-3 and TRBJ2-7; no clear D. Germline V gene data show CDR1 as ENHRY and CDR2 as SYGVKD. This CDR3 has 12 amino acids. Trimming left V 0 bases short and J 6 bases short, with 6 bases between. The CDR3 is CAISESTPEQYF. CDR3 nucleotides: TGTGCCATCAGTGAGTCGACCCCCGAGCAGTACTTC.